This TCR beta chain was retrieved from a study of shared clonotypes between healthy human individuals. The study's findings and limits: In this cohort, only blood was sampled, and tissue repertoires likely differ. Clonotypes not shared had lower generation probabilities than those common to all four donors.

For this clone: The antigen remains undetermined.

Each subset's genomic DNA was split evenly across several immunoSEQ plates. The repertoire was sequenced with immunoSEQ multiplex PCR; TCRdb's copy has only in-frame clones and lacks some. The sample yields about 660,000 clones, under 80% seen once. Germline values: CDR1 MGHRA, CDR2 YSYEKL. The CDR3 is 18 residues long. V lost 0 bases, J lost 7 bases, and 14 bases stayed unmatched. The sequenced sample was memory CD4+ T cells sorted from blood. Subset noted: CD45RA-negative fraction. The chain is built from TRBV4-1 and TRBJ2-1, with 8 bases matching TRBD2. The source of this sequence is a woman in her thirties in good health. The CDR3 sequence is CASSQDWGQGLGLNEQFF. In DNA form, the CDR3 reads TGCGCCAGCAGCCAAGATTGGGGGCAGGGACTAGGCTTGAATGAGCAGTTCTTC.